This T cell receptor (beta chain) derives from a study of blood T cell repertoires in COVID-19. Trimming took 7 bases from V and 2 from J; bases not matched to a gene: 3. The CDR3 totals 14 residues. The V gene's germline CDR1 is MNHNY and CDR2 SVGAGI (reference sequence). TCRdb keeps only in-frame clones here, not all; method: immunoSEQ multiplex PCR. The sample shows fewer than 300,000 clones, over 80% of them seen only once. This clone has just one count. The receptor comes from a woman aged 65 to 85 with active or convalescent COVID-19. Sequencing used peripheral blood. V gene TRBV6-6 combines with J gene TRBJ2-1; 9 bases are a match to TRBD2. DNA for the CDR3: TGTGCCAGCACGGCTAGCGGGACCTACAATGAGCAGTTCTTC. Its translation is CASTASGTYNEQFF.